This entry lists 10 T cell receptor beta chains sequenced from one sample in a study of cytomegalovirus exposure and HLA in healthy donors. Amplification used 60 Vbeta primers and 13 Jbeta primers. Some clones are missing from TCRdb's copy, which holds only in-frame ones; the method was immunoSEQ multiplex PCR. The profile shows around 63,000 clones, approximately 71% of them singletons. The sequenced sample consisted of PBMCs. The receptors were sampled from a man aged 55 to 69 in good health and CMV-seropositive.

The table lists this clone with a count of one. V is TRBV11-2 and J is TRBJ1-3; 7 positions match TRBD1. The J segment lost 1 base and the V segment lost 1 base, leaving 7 bases of the junction unmatched. The CDR3 consists of 17 residues. Germline V gene sequence: CDR1 SGHAT, CDR2 FQNNGV. The CDR3 DNA sequence: TGTGCCAGCAGCTTAGTGAGACAGGGACAATCTGGAAACACCATATATTTT. Its translation is CASSLVRQGQSGNTIYF.

This clone was found a few times. The chain is built from TRBV6-1 and TRBJ2-1; 11 bases are shared with TRBD2. The V segment lost 11 bases and the J segment 7 bases; nucleotides outside the gene matches: 7. CDR1 is MNHNS, CDR2 SASEGT, per germline. The CDR3 is made up of 13 amino acids. DNA of the CDR3: TGTGCCGGGAGACTAGCGGGGTTAAATGAGCAGTTCTTC. It yields the protein CAGRLAGLNEQFF.

The chain uses TRBV6-5 and TRBJ2-7; D might be TRBD1 (6 bases). Germline V lookup: CDR1 MNHEY, CDR2 SVGAGI. The CDR3 extends over 13 amino acids. Trimming removed 11 bases at V and 9 bases at J, with 23 bases between. CDR3 residues: CAASRGINFWQYF. The CDR3 nucleotides read TGTGCCGCCAGCAGGGGTATTAATTTCTGGCAGTACTTC.

The rearrangement joins TRBV5-1 to TRBJ2-7; TRBD1 aligns across 10 bases. V was pared by 7 bases and J by 6 bases, with 13 bases of the junction left unmatched. Per germline, CDR1 SGHRS and CDR2 YFSETQ. CDR3 length equals 15 residues. CDR3 in amino acids: CASYPTGTGETEQYF. For the CDR3, the DNA is TGCGCCAGCTACCCTACCGGGACAGGGGAGACCGAGCAGTACTTC.

The chain combines TRBV5-1 with TRBJ2-1; 7 bases align to TRBD2. V gave up 4 bases and J gave up 15 bases; unmatched junction bases: 13. This CDR3 is built from 13 residues. CDR1 is SGHRS, CDR2 YFSETQ, per germline. The CDR3 DNA follows: TGCGCCAGCAGCGAGACCCCTGGACTAGTTTTGTTCTTC. Translated, it gives CASSETPGLVLFF.

The CDR3 DNA reads as TGCGCCAGCAGTTCACTCACGGGGGACGAAAAACTGTTTTTT. It translates to CASSSLTGDEKLFF. The rearrangement joins TRBV5-1 to TRBJ1-4; possible D gene TRBD1, 5 bases. Trimming removed 5 bases at V and 8 bases at J, with 16 bases between. The germline V gene has CDR1 SGHRS and CDR2 YFSETQ. There are 14 residues in the CDR3.

This clone was detected a few times. CDR3 coding DNA: TGTGCCAGCACTCAACGAGGGGGCGGAGTAGCCATGAACACTGAAGCTTTCTTT. Its protein product is CASTQRGGGVAMNTEAFF. The genes are TRBV27 and TRBJ1-1; 7 nucleotides line up with TRBD1. The CDR3 sequence is 18 residues long. In germline, CDR1 is MNHEY, CDR2 SMNVEV (reference sequence). J lost 0 bases, V lost 7 bases, and 17 bases had no gene match.

The rearrangement links TRBV9 to TRBJ1-1; maybe TRBD1 (5 bases). This CDR3 has 14 amino acids. The germline CDR1 and CDR2 sequences are SGDLS and YYNGEE. V was trimmed by 3 bases and J by 4 bases, leaving 13 bases between them. The CDR3 DNA reads as TGTGCCAGCAGCGGACGGGGGAGGGGCACTGAAGCTTTCTTT. This gives the protein CASSGRGRGTEAFF.

The CDR3 DNA reads as TGTGCCAGCAGCAACAGGGGTCGCGCTTTCTTT. Residues: CASSNRGRAFF. The J gene is TRBJ1-1, the V gene TRBV6-1; 7 positions agree with TRBD1. The CDR3 has 11 residues. With V trimmed by 6 bases and J by 11 bases, 6 bases remained unmatched. Germline V gene lookup returns CDR1 MNHNS and CDR2 SASEGT.

J is TRBJ2-1 and V is TRBV11-2, with TRBD2 matching 7 bases. The ends lost 8 bases at V and 4 bases at J; junction bases unmatched: 11. This CDR3 contains 15 residues. Germline assignment: CDR1 SGHAT and CDR2 FQNNGV. The CDR3 sequence is CASDSTGGTYNEQFF. The CDR3 DNA follows: TGTGCCAGCGATAGTACGGGAGGTACGTACAATGAGCAGTTCTTC.